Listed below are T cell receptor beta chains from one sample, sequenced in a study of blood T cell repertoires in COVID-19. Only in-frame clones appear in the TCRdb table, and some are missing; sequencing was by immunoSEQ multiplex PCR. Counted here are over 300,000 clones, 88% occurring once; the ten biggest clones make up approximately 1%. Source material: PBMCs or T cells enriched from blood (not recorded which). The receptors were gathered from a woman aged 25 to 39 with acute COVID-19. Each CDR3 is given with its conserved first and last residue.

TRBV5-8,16,CASSPDRALAKNIQYF
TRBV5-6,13,CASRFYRMYGYTF
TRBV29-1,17,CSVGEGWDRGGFDGYTF
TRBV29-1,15,CSVGLWRGGTYEQYF
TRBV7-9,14,CASSPNAGQETQYF
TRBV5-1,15,CASSLEDRAAGELFF
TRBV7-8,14,CASSLAAGPYEQYF
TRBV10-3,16,CAISEMGASYNSPLHF
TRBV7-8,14,CASSLASGSYEQYF
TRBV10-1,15,CASSDGRFSTDTQYF
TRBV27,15,CASSFVQGSNQPQHF
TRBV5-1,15,CASSLGQGEGDEQYF
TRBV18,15,CASPTPDNRSWPQHF
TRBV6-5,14,CASKAGISTDTQYF
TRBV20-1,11,CSAPGGTEAFF
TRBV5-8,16,CASSPDSGGSNQPQHF
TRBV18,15,CASSPDRGGNQPQHF
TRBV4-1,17,CASSQAEGQGFSYEQYF
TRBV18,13,CASSPPYNQPQHF
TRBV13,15,CASSTGSQMNTEAFF
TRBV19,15,CASSIGGEAKNIQYF
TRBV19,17,CASIGARGSKRDYGYTF
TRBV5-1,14,CASKPGQGHNEQFF
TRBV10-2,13,CASSDPTIYGYTF